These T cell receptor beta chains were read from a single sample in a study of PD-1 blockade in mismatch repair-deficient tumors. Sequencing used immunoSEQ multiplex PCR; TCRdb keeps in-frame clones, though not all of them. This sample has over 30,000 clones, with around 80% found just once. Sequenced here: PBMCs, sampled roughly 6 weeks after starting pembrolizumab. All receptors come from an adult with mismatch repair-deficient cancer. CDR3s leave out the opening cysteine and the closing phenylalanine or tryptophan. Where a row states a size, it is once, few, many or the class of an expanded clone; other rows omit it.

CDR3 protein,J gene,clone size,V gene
ASSSDPGSYEQY,TRBJ2-7,.,TRBV5-1
ASSLALPGGSYEQY,TRBJ2-7,.,TRBV7-7
SVEYRQETQY,TRBJ2-5,few,TRBV29-1
AWSGQDSYEQY,TRBJ2-7,.,TRBV30
ASRPPGTGGYNEQF,TRBJ2-1,.,TRBV11-2
ASSPNGGPGELF,TRBJ2-2,.,TRBV7-3
ARSQGRYETQY,TRBJ2-5,.,TRBV6-1
ASSIDDKNGYT,TRBJ1-2,.,TRBV19
ASSPTGRGKAYEQY,TRBJ2-7,.,TRBV6-6
AISESEDREGYT,TRBJ1-2,.,TRBV10-3
ASSYSFTSSGEQY,TRBJ2-7,.,TRBV6-5
ASSPAGTAFGNEKLF,TRBJ1-4,once,TRBV5-1
ASSVSTGTSGNSEQY,TRBJ2-7,.,TRBV9
ASSLGGGRTGELF,TRBJ2-2,.,TRBV28
ASSLQGSNTEAF,TRBJ1-1,once,TRBV27
ASSLEADEQF,TRBJ2-1,.,TRBV7-6
ASSQGLGPRVYEQY,TRBJ2-7,.,TRBV14
ASSDRRNQPQH,TRBJ1-5,.,TRBV2
ASSQAGGPTDTQY,TRBJ2-3,.,TRBV4-2
ASSPLGLAGIGEQY,TRBJ2-7,few,TRBV5-4
AISESLAGGGTDTQY,TRBJ2-3,.,TRBV10-3
ASRDSKEGYT,TRBJ1-2,.,TRBV6-5
ASSVADRGNEQF,TRBJ2-1,.,TRBV9
ASSHLGGGKEYNQPQH,TRBJ1-5,.,TRBV19
ASGRQETQY,TRBJ2-5,.,TRBV2
ASSLVDRGPETQY,TRBJ2-5,.,TRBV18
ASSLASDYEQY,TRBJ2-7,.,TRBV7-6
ASSWGTGMGGYT,TRBJ1-2,.,TRBV11-2
ASSPDRAPMRGYT,TRBJ1-2,.,TRBV7-8
ASSLAVKGIQETQY,TRBJ2-5,.,TRBV5-1
ASSLGQSSTEAF,TRBJ1-1,once,TRBV28
ASSLTSNQPQH,TRBJ1-5,.,TRBV28
ASSSDRGGYTEAF,TRBJ1-1,.,TRBV5-1
ASSSAGQRLSSYNEQF,TRBJ2-1,.,TRBV5-4
ASSETTGDGNTIY,TRBJ1-3,.,TRBV9
ASSVGSSGIYNEQF,TRBJ2-1,.,TRBV9
ASNTLYNEQF,TRBJ2-1,.,TRBV6-1
ASSLRLEYEQY,TRBJ2-7,.,TRBV11-3
ASSPTTDRARGGELF,TRBJ2-2,.,TRBV7-2
ASSEGTNYEQY,TRBJ2-7,few,TRBV9
ASSSIPGEEKLF,TRBJ1-4,.,TRBV5-1
ASSLEVAGAYNEQF,TRBJ2-1,once,TRBV5-6
ASSFGGGRDYGYT,TRBJ1-2,.,TRBV28
ASSVATAGQPQH,TRBJ1-5,.,TRBV9
ASLSLAGGYTGELF,TRBJ2-2,.,TRBV19
ASSQGTRRSGETQY,TRBJ2-5,.,TRBV7-3
AISSQGQGTEAF,TRBJ1-1,.,TRBV10-3